Shown below are 14 T cell receptor beta chains from a single sample sequenced in a study of blood T cell repertoires in COVID-19. TCRdb's copy holds only in-frame clones and misses some; the assay was immunoSEQ multiplex PCR. The sample includes about 110,000 clones, around 79% of them seen just once. Sequences were obtained from peripheral blood. Source of these receptors: a woman aged 80 or older with active or convalescent COVID-19.

V is TRBV5-1 and J is TRBJ2-7; 10 bases line up with TRBD2. The CDR3 spans 15 residues. The ends lost 0 bases at V and 6 bases at J; junction bases unmatched: 6. Germline loops: CDR1 SGHRS, CDR2 YFSETQ. The CDR3 DNA follows: TGCGCCAGCAGCTTGGTAGCGGGAGGACAAGGCGAGCAGTACTTC. This sequence encodes CASSLVAGGQGEQYF.

This rearrangement joins TRBV30 to TRBJ1-1; no firm D call. V shed 0 bases and J shed 1 base, with 9 bases lying between them. The CDR3 is made up of 14 amino acids. The germline V gene encodes CDR1 GTSNPN and CDR2 SVGIG (reference sequence). The CDR3 loop reads CAWSVLYPNTEAFF. CDR3 nucleotides: TGTGCCTGGAGTGTACTTTATCCGAACACTGAAGCTTTCTTT.

This clone came up a few times. The chain uses TRBV7-3 and TRBJ2-3; 7 bases are shared with TRBD2. V lost 2 bases and J lost 3; bases outside the gene matches: 11. Germline V gene lookup returns CDR1 SGHTA and CDR2 FQGTGA. This CDR3 is built from 17 residues. As DNA, the CDR3 is TGTGCCAGCAGCTTAGGGTCCTGGGGGAGGGGAACAGATACGCAGTATTTT. Its protein product is CASSLGSWGRGTDTQYF.

The J gene is TRBJ2-7, the V gene TRBV5-4, with TRBD2 identical over 16 bases. CDR1 is SGHNT, CDR2 YYREEE, per germline (reference sequence). This CDR3 has 17 amino acids. V was clipped by 4 bases and J by 2 bases; unmatched bases: 6. The DNA of the CDR3 is TGTGCCAGCAGCAAGGGACTAGCGGGAGGGCTCCCCTACGAGCAGTACTTC. Translation gives CASSKGLAGGLPYEQYF.

This sequence joins TRBV19 and TRBJ1-1; 7 nucleotides match TRBD1. With V trimmed by 5 bases and J by 1 base, 13 bases remained unmatched. The CDR3 extends over 17 amino acids. CDR1 is LNHDA, CDR2 SQIVND, per germline (reference sequence). The CDR3 nucleotides are TGTGCCAGTAGTGCGGTACAGGGGAGGCGGGAGAACACTGAAGCTTTCTTT. Translated: CASSAVQGRRENTEAFF. The complete variable domain, with remaining parts taken from reference TRBV19 and TRBJ1-1, reads DGGITQSPKYLFRKEGQNVTLSCEQNLNHDAMYWYRQDPGQGLRLIYYSQIVNDFQKGDIAEGYSVSREKKESFPLTVTSAQKNPTAFYLCASSAVQGRRENTEAFFGQGTRLTVV.

This chain joins TRBV11-2 and TRBJ2-1, with 8 bases fitting TRBD2. With V trimmed by 3 bases and J by 7 bases, 8 bases remained unmatched. Germline V gene sequence: CDR1 SGHAT, CDR2 FQNNGV. The CDR3 spans 15 residues. CDR3 residues: CASSFRRERGNEQFF. The CDR3 DNA follows: TGTGCCAGCAGCTTTCGGCGGGAGCGGGGGAATGAGCAGTTCTTC.

This clone has a handful of counts. The chain joins TRBV6-5 to TRBJ2-1; unclear D gene. This CDR3 comprises 13 residues. Looked up from germline, CDR1 is MNHEY and CDR2 is SVGAGI. V was shortened by 5 bases and J by 15 bases, with 20 bases between the two germline ends. The chain's CDR3 is CASSPPEGGRRFF. The CDR3 DNA sequence: TGTGCCAGCAGTCCCCCCGAAGGCGGCCGAAGGTTCTTC.

This sequence joins TRBV6-5 and TRBJ1-2; 8 nucleotides agree with TRBD1. The V gene's germline CDR1 is MNHEY and CDR2 SVGAGI. The CDR3 runs 15 residues. The V gene end was trimmed by 4 bases and the J gene end by 8 bases; junction bases not matched to a gene: 12. The chain's CDR3 is CASSLLGTGPIGYTF. DNA of the CDR3: TGTGCCAGCAGTTTACTCGGGACAGGACCTATCGGCTACACCTTC.

The rearrangement uses TRBV20-1 and TRBJ2-7; TRBD1 is a possible D gene (5 bases). Trimming cost V 3 bases and J 0 bases, with 15 bases left between them. Germline V gives CDR1 DFQATT, CDR2 SNEGSKA (reference sequence). This CDR3 contains 15 residues. The CDR3 sequence is CSASYSGLSSYEQYF. CDR3 nucleotides: TGCAGTGCTAGTTACTCAGGGCTAAGCTCCTACGAGCAGTACTTC.

V is TRBV9 and J is TRBJ2-1, with TRBD1 identical over 8 bases. Germline V gene sequence: CDR1 SGDLS, CDR2 YYNGEE. V shed 0 bases, J shed 2 bases, and the junction held 7 bases outside the gene matches. This CDR3 has 17 residues. In DNA, the CDR3 is TGTGCCAGCAGCGTAGCTGTGTCAGGGGGCGCCTACAATGAGCAGTTCTTC. This gives the protein CASSVAVSGGAYNEQFF.

This clone has more than one count but fewer than ten. As DNA, the CDR3 is TGTGCCAGCAGCCTCGGACTAGCGGGAGTCTACGAGCAGTACTTC. Translating gives CASSLGLAGVYEQYF. J is TRBJ2-7 and V is TRBV5-6; 13 nucleotides match TRBD2. The germline V gene encodes CDR1 SGHDT and CDR2 YYEEEE. The CDR3 covers 15 residues. V shed 4 bases and J 3 bases; nucleotides not matched to a gene: 4.

V is TRBV11-2 and J is TRBJ1-2; D unclear. Trimming took 5 bases from V and 2 from J, leaving 12 bases between them. The CDR3 is made up of 14 amino acids. In germline, CDR1 is SGHAT, CDR2 FQNNGV. CDR3: CASSTSGTNYGYTF. CDR3 in DNA: TGTGCCAGCAGCACCAGTGGCACAAACTATGGCTACACCTTC. The variable domain in full, with the rest retrieved from reference TRBV11-2 and TRBJ1-2, is EAGVAQSPRYKIIEKRQSVAFWCNPISGHATLYWYQQILGQGPKLLIQFQNNGVVDDSQLPKDRFSAERLKGVDSTLKIQPAKLEDSAVYLCASSTSGTNYGYTFGSGTRLTVV.

This clone was observed a single time. The gene calls are TRBV5-6 and TRBJ2-5; D remains unclear. Germline CDR1 and CDR2: SGHDT and YYEEEE. The CDR3 contains 14 residues. V shed 1 base and J shed 3 bases, with 10 bases lying between them. The CDR3 nucleotides are TGTGCCAGCAGCTTGTTGGCAGTGGAAGAGACCCAGTACTTC. It specifies CASSLLAVEETQYF.

The chain combines TRBV30 with TRBJ1-2; D perhaps matches TRBD1 (6 bases). Trimming left V 0 bases short and J 5 bases short, with 19 bases between. This CDR3 has 16 amino acids. Germline CDR1 is GTSNPN and CDR2 is SVGIG (reference sequence). CDR3 protein: CAWSVTPGRGRYGYTF. In DNA form, the CDR3 reads TGTGCCTGGAGTGTAACCCCGGGCAGGGGAAGGTATGGCTACACCTTC.